The sequence of this T cell receptor beta chain was determined in a study of shared clonotypes between healthy human individuals. Findings and limits, study-wide: Read depth was anticipated to influence clonotype sharing among donors.

A remark on this clone: The antigen is not known.

The unsorted samples had some 83 million PBMCs used for genomic DNA. Germline values: CDR1 SGHRS, CDR2 YFSETQ. V was clipped by 4 bases and J by 2 bases; unmatched bases: 8. CDR3 length: 15 amino acids. With ten immunoSEQ deep assay plates, unsorted PBMC DNA underwent sequencing. Libraries were prepared by immunoSEQ multiplex PCR; TCRdb keeps only in-frame clonotypes and omits some of them. Here the sample spans 520,000 or so clones, about four fifths being singletons. The V call is TRBV5-1, the J call TRBJ2-7; 8 positions match TRBD2. The TCR originated in a woman between 40 and 50 years old in good health. Some clones in this sample may be carry-over from other donors' samples. The sequenced material came from PBMCs. The CDR3 here is CASSRGSGSAYEQYF. As DNA, the CDR3 is TGCGCCAGCAGCCGGGGGAGCGGGAGCGCCTACGAGCAGTACTTC.